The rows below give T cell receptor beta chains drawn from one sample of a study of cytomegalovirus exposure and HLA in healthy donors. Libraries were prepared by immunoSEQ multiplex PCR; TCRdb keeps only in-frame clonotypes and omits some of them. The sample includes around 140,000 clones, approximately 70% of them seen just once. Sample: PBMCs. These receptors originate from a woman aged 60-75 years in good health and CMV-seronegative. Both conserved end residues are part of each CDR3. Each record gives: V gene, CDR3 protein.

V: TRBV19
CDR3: CASLDSGDNEQFF

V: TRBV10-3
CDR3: CAISRTGKETQYF

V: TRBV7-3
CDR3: CASSLTGATEAFF

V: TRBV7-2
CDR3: CASSLVQQPGETQYF

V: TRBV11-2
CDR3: CASSLEAGRGEQYF

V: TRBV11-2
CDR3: CASNNGGEAETQYF

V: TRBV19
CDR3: CASRIRGGETQYF

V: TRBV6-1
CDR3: CASSRTGGNTGELFF

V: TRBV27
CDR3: CASSLSPGWNEKLFF

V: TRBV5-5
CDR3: CASSFRGLTNEKLFF

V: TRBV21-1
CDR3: CASSPGGRSGANVLTF

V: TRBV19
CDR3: CASSMMAGDGANVLTF

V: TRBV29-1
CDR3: CSVAGTSGSYEQYF

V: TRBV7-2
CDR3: CASSLMTGNTEAFF

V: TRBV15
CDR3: CATSRQGALEQYF

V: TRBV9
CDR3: CASSVGHKSYEQYF

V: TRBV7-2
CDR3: CASSHRDEQYF

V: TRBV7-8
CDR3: CASSTGLNYEQYF

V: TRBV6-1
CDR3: CASRFSTEAFF

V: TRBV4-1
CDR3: CASSQDLGSSYNSPLHF

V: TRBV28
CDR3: CASLGQPSYNEQFF

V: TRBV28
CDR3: CASSTRTVKAEAFF

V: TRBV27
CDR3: CASSLYKVLSAPGDTQYF

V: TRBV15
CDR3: CATSRDLQEKLFF

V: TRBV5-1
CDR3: CASSLEGAHGYTF

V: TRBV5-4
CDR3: CASSIGTGNTEAFF

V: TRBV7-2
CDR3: CASSLEASVYNEQFF

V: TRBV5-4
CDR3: CASSLGDRVADTQYF

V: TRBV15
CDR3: CATSRETSLNTGELFF

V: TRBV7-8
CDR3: CASTRQGADTEAFF

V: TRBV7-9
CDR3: CASSQDGGAQYEQYF

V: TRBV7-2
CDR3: CASSPSSHNTDEQYF

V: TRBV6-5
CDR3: CASSYSGAMNTEAFF

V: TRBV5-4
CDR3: CASSFWPLAGGGETQYF

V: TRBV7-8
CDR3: CASSVDRDTEAFF

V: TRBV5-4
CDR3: CASSLSQNTGELFF

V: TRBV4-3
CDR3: CASSQEGTGFEKLFF